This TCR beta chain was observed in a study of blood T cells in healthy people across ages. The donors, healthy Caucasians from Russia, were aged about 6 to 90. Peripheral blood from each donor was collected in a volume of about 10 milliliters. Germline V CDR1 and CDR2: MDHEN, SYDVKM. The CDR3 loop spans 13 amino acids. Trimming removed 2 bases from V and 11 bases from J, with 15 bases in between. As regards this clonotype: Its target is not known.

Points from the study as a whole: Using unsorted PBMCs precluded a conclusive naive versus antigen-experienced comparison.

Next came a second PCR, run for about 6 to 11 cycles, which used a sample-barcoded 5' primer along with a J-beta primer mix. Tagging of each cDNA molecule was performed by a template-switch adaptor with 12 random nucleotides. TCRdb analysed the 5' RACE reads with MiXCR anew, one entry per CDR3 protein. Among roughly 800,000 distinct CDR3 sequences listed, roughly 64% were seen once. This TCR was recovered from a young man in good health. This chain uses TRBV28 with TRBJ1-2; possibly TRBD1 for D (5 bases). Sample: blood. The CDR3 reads CASSLGALGQYTF. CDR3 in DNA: TGTGCCAGCAGTTTAGGGGCCCTCGGACAATACACCTTC.